The TCR beta chain under discussion was sequenced for a study of blood T cell repertoires in COVID-19. Measured with immunoSEQ multiplex PCR; TCRdb has only the in-frame clones, and not every one. Of 200,000 to 250,000 clones listed, about 88% are singletons. For recovered donors of Cohort 3, there were two negative PCRs, clearance, or symptom resolution. Germline CDR1 reads SGHVS; CDR2 reads FNYEAQ. Trimming cost V 1 base and J 3 bases, with 12 bases left between them. The CDR3 has 15 residues. The chain links TRBV7-6 to TRBJ1-1; D possibly corresponds to TRBD1 (6 bases). Sequencing was carried out using PBMCs or T cells enriched from blood (not recorded which). This TCR derives from a woman under 40 who had recovered from COVID-19. The CDR3 bases are TGTGCCAGCAGCTTAGGAGGGGGGGCCGACACTGAAGCTTTCTTT. Translated, it gives CASSLGGGADTEAFF.